This TCR beta chain was captured by sequencing in a study of blood T cell repertoires in COVID-19. Sequenced by immunoSEQ multiplex PCR; TCRdb stores in-frame clones only, minus some. The sample lists roughly 250,000 clones, around 86% occurring once. The CDR3 is 14 residues long. Germline V CDR1 and CDR2: SGHNT, YYREEE (reference sequence). Trimming cost V 4 bases and J 0 bases; bases outside gene matches: 2. The material sequenced was PBMCs or T cells enriched from blood (not recorded which). The clonotype comes from a woman between 50 and 59 years old who had recovered from COVID-19. The chain employs TRBV5-4 and TRBJ1-2; 8 bases are a match to TRBD1. Here the CDR3 DNA reads TGTGCCAGCAGCCCGGGACAGGCTAACTATGGCTACACCTTC. It codes for CASSPGQANYGYTF.